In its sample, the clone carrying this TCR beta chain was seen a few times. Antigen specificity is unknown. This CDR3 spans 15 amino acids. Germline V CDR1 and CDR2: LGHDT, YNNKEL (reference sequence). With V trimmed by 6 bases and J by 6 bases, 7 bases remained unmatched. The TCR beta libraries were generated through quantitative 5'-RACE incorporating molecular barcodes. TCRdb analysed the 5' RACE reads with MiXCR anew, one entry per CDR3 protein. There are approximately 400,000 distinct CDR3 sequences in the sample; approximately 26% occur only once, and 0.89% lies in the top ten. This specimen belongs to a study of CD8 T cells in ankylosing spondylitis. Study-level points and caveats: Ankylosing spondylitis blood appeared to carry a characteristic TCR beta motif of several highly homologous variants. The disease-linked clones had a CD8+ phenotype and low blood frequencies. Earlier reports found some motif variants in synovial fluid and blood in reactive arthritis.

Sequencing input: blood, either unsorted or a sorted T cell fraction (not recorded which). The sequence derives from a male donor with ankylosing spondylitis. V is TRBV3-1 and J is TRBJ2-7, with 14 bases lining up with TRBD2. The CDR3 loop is CASRRIGTSGSEQYF. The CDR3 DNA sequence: TGTGCCAGCAGGCGAATAGGGACTAGCGGGAGCGAGCAGTACTTC.